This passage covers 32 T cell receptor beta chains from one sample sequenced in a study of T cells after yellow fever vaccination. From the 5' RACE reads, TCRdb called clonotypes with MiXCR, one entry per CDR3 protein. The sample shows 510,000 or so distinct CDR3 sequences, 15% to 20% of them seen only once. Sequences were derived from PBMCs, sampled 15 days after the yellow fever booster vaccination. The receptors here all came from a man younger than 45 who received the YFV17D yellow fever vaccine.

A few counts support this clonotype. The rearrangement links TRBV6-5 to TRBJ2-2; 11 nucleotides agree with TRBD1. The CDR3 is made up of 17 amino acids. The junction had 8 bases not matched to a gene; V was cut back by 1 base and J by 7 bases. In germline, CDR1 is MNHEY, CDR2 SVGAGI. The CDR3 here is CASSYFSGTGGYGELFF. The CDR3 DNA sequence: TGTGCCAGCAGTTACTTCTCCGGGACAGGGGGTTACGGGGAGCTGTTTTTT.

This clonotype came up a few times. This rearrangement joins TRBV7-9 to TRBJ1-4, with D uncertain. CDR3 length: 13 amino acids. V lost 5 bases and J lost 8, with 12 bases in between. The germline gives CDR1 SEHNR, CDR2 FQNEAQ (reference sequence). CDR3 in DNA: TGTGCCAGCAGCCTACCTCCTGCGGAAAAACTGTTTTTT. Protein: CASSLPPAEKLFF.

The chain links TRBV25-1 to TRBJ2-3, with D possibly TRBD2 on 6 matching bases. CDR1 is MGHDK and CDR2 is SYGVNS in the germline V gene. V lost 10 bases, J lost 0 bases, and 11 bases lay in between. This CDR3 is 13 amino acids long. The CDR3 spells CAMGEASTDTQYF. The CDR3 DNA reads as TGTGCCATGGGGGAGGCGAGCACAGATACGCAGTATTTT.

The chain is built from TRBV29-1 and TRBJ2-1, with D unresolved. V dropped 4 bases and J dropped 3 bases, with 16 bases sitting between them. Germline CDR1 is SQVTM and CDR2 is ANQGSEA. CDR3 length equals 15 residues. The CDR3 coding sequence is TGCAGCGTTGTTTGGTCTAATAGCAACTACAATGAGCAGTTCTTC. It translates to CSVVWSNSNYNEQFF.

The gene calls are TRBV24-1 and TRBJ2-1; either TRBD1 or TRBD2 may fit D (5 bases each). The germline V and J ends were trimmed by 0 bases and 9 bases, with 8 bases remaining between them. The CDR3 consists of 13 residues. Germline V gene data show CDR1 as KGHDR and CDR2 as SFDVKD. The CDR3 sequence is CATSDLAGTEQFF. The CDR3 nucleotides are TGTGCCACCAGTGATTTGGCCGGGACTGAGCAGTTCTTC.

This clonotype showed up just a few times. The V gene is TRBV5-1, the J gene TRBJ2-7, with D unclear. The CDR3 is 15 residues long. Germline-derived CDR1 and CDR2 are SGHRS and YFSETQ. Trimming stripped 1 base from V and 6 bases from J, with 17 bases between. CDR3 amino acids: CASSLSVVGGREQYF. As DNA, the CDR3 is TGCGCCAGCAGCTTGTCGGTTGTTGGTGGTCGCGAGCAGTACTTC.

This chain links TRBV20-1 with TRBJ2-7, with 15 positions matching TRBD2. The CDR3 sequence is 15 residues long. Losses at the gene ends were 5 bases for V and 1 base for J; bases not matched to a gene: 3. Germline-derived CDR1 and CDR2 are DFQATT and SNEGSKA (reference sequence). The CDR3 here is CSAGTSGRKSYEQYF. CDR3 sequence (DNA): TGCAGTGCTGGGACTAGCGGGAGGAAGTCCTACGAGCAGTACTTC.

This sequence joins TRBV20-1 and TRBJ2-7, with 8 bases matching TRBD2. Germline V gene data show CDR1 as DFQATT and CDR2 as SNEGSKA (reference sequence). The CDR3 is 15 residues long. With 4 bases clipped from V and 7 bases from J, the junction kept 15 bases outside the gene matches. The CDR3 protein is CSATRLVAGPLEQYF. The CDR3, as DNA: TGCAGTGCTACCCGGTTGGTAGCGGGACCTCTGGAGCAGTACTTC.

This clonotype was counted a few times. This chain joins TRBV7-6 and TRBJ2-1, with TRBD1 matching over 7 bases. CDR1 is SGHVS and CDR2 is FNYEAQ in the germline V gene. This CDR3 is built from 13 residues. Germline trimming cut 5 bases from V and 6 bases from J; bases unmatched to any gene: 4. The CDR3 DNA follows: TGTGCCAGCAGCCGGGGACAGCGCAATGAGCAGTTCTTC. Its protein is CASSRGQRNEQFF. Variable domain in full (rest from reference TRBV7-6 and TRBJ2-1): GAGVSQSPRYKVTKRGQDVALRCDPISGHVSLYWYRQALGQGPEFLTYFNYEAQQDKSGLPNDRFSAERPEGSISTLTIQRTEQRDSAMYRCASSRGQRNEQFFGPGTRLTVL.

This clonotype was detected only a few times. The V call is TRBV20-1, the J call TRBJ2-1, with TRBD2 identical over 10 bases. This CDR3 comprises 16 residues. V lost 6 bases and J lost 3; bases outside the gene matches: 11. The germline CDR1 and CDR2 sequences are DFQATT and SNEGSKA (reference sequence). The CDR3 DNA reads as TGCAGTGCAAATGGTCGGGCTAGCGGGAGCTACAATGAGCAGTTCTTC. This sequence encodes CSANGRASGSYNEQFF.

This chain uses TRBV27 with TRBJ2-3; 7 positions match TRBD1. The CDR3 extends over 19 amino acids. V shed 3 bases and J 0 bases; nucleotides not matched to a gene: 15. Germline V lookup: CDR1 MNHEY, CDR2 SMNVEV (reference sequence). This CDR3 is CASSFDTPGGVYSTDTQYF. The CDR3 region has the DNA TGTGCCAGCAGTTTTGATACCCCAGGGGGAGTTTATAGCACAGATACGCAGTATTTT.

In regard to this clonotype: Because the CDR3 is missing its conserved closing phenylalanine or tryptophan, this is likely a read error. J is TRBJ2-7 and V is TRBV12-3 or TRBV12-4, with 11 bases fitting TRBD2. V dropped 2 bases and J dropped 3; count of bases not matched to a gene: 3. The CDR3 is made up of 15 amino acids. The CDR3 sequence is CASSLRLAGGYEQYL. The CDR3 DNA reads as TGTGCCAGCAGTTTAAGGCTAGCGGGAGGCTACGAGCAGTACTTA.

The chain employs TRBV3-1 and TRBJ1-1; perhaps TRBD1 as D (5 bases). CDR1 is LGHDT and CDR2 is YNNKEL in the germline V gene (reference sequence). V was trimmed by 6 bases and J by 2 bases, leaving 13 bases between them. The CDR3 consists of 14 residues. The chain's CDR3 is CASSHRRVNTEAFF. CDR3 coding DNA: TGTGCCAGCAGTCATCGCAGGGTAAACACTGAAGCTTTCTTT.

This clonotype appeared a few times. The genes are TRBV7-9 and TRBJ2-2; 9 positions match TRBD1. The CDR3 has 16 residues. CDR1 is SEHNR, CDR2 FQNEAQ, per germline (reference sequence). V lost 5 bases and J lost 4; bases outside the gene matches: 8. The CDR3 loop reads CASSLWTGAGTGELFF. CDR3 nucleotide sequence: TGTGCCAGCAGCCTCTGGACAGGGGCGGGCACCGGGGAGCTGTTTTTT.

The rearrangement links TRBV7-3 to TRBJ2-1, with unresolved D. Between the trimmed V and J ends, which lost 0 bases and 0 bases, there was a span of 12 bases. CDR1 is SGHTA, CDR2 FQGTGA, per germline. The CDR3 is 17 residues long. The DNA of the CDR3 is TGTGCCAGCAGCTTAACATTCGGCCTTCTCTCCTACAATGAGCAGTTCTTC. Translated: CASSLTFGLLSYNEQFF.

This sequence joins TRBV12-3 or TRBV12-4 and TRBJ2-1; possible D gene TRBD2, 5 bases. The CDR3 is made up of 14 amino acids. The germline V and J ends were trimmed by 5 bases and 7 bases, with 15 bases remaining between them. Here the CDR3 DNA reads TGTGCCAGCAGTCGGGGAGTACCTGGGAATGAGCAGTTCTTC. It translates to CASSRGVPGNEQFF.

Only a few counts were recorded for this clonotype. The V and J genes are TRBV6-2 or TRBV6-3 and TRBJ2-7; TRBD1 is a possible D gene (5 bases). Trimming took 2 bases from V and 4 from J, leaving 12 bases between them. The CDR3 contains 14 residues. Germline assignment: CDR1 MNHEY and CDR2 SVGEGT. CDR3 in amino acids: CASSYGALRYEQYF. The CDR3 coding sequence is TGTGCCAGCAGTTACGGGGCCTTACGATACGAGCAGTACTTC.

Here the CDR3 reads CASSQGSGGGELFF. The CDR3, as DNA: TGCGCCAGCAGCCAGGGCTCCGGCGGCGGGGAGCTGTTTTTT. V gene TRBV4-3 combines with J gene TRBJ2-2, with D unresolved. V lost 3 bases and J lost 7, with 12 bases in between. From germline, CDR1 is LGHNA and CDR2 YSLEER. This CDR3 contains 14 residues.

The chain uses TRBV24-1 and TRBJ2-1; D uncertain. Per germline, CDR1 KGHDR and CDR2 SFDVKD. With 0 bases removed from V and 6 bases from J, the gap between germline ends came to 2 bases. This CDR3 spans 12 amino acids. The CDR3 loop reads CATSDLINEQFF. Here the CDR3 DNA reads TGTGCCACCAGTGATTTGATCAATGAGCAGTTCTTC.

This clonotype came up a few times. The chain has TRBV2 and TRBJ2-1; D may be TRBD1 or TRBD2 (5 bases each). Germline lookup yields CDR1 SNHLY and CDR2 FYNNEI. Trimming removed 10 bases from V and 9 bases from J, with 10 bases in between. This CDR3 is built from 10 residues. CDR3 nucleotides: TGTGCCAAACAGGCGGGTGAGCAGTTCTTC. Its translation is CAKQAGEQFF.

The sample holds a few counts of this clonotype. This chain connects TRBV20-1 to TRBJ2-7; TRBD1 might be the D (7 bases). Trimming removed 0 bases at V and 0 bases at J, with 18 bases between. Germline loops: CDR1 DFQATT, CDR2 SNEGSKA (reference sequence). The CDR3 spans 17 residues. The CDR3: CSARDGSRQGGSYEQYF. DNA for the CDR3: TGCAGTGCTAGAGATGGGTCCCGACAGGGAGGCTCCTACGAGCAGTACTTC.

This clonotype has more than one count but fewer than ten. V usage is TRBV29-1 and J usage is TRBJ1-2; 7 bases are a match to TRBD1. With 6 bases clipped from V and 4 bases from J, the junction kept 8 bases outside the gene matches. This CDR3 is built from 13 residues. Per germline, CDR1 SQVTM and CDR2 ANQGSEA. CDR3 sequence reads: CSVVTGVAYGYTF. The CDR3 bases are TGCAGCGTAGTAACAGGGGTTGCCTATGGCTACACCTTC. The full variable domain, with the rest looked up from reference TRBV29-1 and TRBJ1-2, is SAVISQKPSRDICQRGTSLTIQCQVDSQVTMMFWYRQQPGQSLTLIATANQGSEATYESGFVIDKFPISRPNLTFSTLTVSNMSPEDSSIYLCSVVTGVAYGYTFGSGTRLTVV.

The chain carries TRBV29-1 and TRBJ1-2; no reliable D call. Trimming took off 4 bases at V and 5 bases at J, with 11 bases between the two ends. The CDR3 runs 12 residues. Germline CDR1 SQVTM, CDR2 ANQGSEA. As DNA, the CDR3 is TGCAGCGTTGGGGAAGGGAGATATGGCTACACCTTC. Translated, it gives CSVGEGRYGYTF.

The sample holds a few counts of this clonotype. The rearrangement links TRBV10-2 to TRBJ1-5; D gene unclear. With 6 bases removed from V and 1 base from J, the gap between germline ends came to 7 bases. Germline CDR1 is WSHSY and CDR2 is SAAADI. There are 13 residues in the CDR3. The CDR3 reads CASRIQSNQPQHF. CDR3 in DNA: TGCGCCAGCAGAATACAGAGCAATCAGCCCCAGCATTTT.

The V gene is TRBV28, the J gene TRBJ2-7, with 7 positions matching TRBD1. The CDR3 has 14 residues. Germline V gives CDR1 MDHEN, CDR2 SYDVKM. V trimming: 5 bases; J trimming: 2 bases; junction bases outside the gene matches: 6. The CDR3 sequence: CASSNSGTAYEQYF. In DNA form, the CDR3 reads TGTGCCAGCAGTAACTCCGGGACAGCCTACGAGCAGTACTTC.

The CDR3 sequence: CASSLGHSTEAFF. The CDR3 DNA follows: TGTGCCAGCAGCTTAGGCCACAGTACTGAAGCTTTCTTT. J is TRBJ1-1 and V is TRBV7-6, with D unclear. Germline CDR1 reads SGHVS; CDR2 reads FNYEAQ. This CDR3 comprises 13 residues. V was cut by 1 base and J by 5 bases, with 8 bases left in between.

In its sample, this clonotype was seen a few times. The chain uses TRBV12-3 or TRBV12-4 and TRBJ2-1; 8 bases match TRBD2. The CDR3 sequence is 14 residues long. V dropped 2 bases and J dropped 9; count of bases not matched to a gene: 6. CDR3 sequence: CASSLSGGPVEQFF. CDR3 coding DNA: TGTGCCAGCAGTTTATCGGGAGGGCCGGTTGAGCAGTTCTTC.

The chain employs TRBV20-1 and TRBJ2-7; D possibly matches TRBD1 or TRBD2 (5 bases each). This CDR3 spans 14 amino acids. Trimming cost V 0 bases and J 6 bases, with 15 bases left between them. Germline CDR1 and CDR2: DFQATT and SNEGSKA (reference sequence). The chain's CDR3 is CSARDPGALVEQYF. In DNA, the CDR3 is TGCAGTGCTAGAGATCCCGGGGCTTTAGTCGAGCAGTACTTC.

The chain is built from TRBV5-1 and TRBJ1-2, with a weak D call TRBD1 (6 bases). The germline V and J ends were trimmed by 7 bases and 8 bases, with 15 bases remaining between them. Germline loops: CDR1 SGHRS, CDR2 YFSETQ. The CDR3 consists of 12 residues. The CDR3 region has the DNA TGCGCCAGCGGGATGGACAGTCTAGGCTACACCTTC. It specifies CASGMDSLGYTF.

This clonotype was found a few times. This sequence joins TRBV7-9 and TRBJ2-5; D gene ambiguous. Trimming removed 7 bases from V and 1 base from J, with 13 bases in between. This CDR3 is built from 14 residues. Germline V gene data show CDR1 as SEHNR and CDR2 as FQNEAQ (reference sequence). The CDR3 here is CASTSADLQETQYF. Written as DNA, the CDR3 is TGTGCCAGCACCTCTGCGGACCTCCAAGAGACCCAGTACTTC.

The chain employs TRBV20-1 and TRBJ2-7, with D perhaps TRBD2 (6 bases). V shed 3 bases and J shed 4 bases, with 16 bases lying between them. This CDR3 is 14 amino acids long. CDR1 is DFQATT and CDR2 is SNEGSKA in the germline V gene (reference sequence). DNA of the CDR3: TGCAGTGCTAGCGTCGACCCGGAGGGATACGAGCAGTACTTC. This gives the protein CSASVDPEGYEQYF.

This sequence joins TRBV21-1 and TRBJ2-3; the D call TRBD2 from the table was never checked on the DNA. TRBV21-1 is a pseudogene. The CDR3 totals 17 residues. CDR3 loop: CASSVPALAGGTDTQYF. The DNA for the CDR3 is TGTGCCAGCAGCGTTCCCGCACTAGCGGGGGGCACAGATACGCAGTATTTT.